A single TCR beta chain is shown here with its context. This entry is derived from a study of blood T cell repertoires in COVID-19. Whole-study context: Specimens from acute and convalescent COVID-19 originated in the United States, Italy and Spain. PBMCs, B-cell-depleted T cells, or T cells were the source of the cDNA or gDNA that made up the material.

Original methodology: The authors estimated nucleated cell counts from reference gene primer amplification. Profiling relied on immunoSEQ multiplex PCR, and the TCRdb table lists in-frame clones only, not all of them. For V, J and clone size, that table is used; D and trimming come from the DNA. The sample lists approximately 82,000 clones, about four fifths occurring once. The receptor was isolated from a woman aged 55-75 years with acute or convalescent COVID-19. Specimen: peripheral blood.

This CDR3 reads CASGNRSSTNEKLFF. The DNA of the CDR3 is TGTGCTAGTGGAAATCGGTCCTCAACTAATGAAAAACTGTTTTTT. This sequence joins TRBV12-5 and TRBJ1-4; D not certain. Germline CDR1 LGHNT, CDR2 FRNRAP. The CDR3 extends over 15 amino acids. The V and J ends lost 6 bases and 0 bases respectively, with 11 bases between them.